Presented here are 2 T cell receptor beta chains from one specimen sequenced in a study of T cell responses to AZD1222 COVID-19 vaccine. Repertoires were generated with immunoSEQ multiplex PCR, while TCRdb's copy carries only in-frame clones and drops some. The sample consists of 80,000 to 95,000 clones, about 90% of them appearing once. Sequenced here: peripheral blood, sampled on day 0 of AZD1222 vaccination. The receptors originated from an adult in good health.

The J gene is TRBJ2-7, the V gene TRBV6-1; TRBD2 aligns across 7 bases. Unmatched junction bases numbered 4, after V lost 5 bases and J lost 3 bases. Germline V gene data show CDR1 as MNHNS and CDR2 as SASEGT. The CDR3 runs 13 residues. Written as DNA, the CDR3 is TGTGCCAGCAGTAAGGGACTAAACTACGAGCAGTACTTC. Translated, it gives CASSKGLNYEQYF.

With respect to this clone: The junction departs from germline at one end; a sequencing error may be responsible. The CDR3 DNA reads TGTGCCTGGAGTGTAGTCGGTGGGACTAGTCCCCATTTT. Protein sequence: CAWSVVGGTSPHF. The V and J genes are TRBV30 and TRBJ2-3; 8 nucleotides line up with TRBD2. CDR1 is GTSNPN and CDR2 is SVGIG in the germline V gene (reference sequence). The CDR3 loop spans 13 amino acids.